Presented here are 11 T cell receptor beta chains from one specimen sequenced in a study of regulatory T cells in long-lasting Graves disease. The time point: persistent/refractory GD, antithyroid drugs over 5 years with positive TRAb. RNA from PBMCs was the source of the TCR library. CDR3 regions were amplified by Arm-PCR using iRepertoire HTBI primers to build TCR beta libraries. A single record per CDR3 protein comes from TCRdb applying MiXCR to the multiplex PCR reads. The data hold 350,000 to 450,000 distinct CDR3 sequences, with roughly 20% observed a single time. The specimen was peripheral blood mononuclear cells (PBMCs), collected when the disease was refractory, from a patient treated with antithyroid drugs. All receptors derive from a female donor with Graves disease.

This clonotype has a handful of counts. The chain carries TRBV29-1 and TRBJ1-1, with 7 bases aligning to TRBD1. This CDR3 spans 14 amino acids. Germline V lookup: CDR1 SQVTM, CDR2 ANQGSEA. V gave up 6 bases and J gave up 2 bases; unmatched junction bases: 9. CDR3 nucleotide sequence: TGCAGCGTGGGCAGCCAGGGGGGAAACACTGAAGCTTTCTTT. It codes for CSVGSQGGNTEAFF.

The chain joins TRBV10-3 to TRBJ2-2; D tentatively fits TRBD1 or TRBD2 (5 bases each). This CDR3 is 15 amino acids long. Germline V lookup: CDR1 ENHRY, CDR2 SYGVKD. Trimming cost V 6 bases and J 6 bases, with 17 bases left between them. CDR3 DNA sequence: TGTGCCATCAGGCCGGATAGTTCGGGGCCCGGGGAGCTGTTTTTT. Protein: CAIRPDSSGPGELFF.

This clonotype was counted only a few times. CDR3: CASSASDRDYGYTF. The CDR3 nucleotides read TGTGCCAGCAGTGCGTCGGACAGGGACTATGGCTACACCTTC. The chain links TRBV6-2 or TRBV6-3 to TRBJ1-2, with 8 bases that match TRBD1. CDR1 is MNHEY and CDR2 is SVGEGT in the germline V gene. The V segment lost 5 bases and the J segment 3 bases; nucleotides outside the gene matches: 5. The CDR3 spans 14 residues.

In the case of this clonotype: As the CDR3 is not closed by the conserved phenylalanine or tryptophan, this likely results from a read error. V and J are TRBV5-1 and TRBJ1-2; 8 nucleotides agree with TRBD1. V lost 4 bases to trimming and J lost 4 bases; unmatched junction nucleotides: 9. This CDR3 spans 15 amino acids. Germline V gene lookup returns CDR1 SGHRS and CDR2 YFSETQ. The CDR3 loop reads CASSPGQGVTYGYTL. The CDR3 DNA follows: TGCGCCAGCAGCCCAGGACAGGGCGTGACCTATGGCTACACCCTC.

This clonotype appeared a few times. The CDR3 sequence: CSARVTIVGTGPYEQYF. CDR3 DNA sequence: TGCAGTGCTAGAGTCACGATCGTAGGGACAGGTCCCTACGAGCAGTACTTC. This sequence joins TRBV20-1 and TRBJ2-7, with TRBD1 identical over 8 bases. Germline V gene data show CDR1 as DFQATT and CDR2 as SNEGSKA (reference sequence). V lost 1 base to trimming and J lost 2 bases; unmatched junction nucleotides: 13. This CDR3 region has 17 residues.

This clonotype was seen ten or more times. CDR3 sequence: CASSRTGGWSPLHF. The CDR3 DNA reads TGTGCCAGCAGCCGGACAGGGGGCTGGTCACCCCTCCACTTT. The J gene is TRBJ1-6, the V gene TRBV6-1, with 11 bases that match TRBD1. The germline gives CDR1 MNHNS, CDR2 SASEGT. V shed 6 bases and J 10 bases; nucleotides not matched to a gene: 5. CDR3 length: 14 amino acids.

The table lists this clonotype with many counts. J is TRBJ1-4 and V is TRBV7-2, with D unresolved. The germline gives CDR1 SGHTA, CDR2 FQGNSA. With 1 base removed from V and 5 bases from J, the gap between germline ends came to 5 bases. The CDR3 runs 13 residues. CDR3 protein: CASSLGQNEKLFF. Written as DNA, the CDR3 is TGTGCCAGCAGCTTAGGGCAGAATGAAAAACTGTTTTTT.

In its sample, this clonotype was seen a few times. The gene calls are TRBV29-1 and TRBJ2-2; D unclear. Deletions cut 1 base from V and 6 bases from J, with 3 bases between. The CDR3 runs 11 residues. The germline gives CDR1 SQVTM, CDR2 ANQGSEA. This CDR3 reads CSVEAAGELFF. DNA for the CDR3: TGCAGCGTTGAAGCTGCCGGGGAGCTGTTTTTT.

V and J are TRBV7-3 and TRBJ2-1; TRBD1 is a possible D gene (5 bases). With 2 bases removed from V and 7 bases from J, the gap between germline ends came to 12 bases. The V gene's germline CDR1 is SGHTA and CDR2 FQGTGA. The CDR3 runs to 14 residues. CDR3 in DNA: TGTGCCAGCAGCTTAGTCCAGGGCTGGAATGAGCAGTTCTTC. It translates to CASSLVQGWNEQFF.

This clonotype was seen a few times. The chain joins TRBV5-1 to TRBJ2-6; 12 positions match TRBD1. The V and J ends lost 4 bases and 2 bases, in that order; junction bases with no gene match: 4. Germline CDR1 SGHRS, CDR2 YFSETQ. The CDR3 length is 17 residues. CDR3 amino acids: CASSRRDRGPGANVLTF. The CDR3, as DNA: TGCGCCAGCAGCCGAAGGGACAGGGGGCCTGGGGCCAACGTCCTGACTTTC.

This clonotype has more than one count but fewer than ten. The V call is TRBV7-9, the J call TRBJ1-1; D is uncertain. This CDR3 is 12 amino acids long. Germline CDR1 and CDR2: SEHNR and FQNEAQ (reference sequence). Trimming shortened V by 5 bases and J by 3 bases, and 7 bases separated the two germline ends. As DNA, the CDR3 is TGTGCCAGCAGCCACGGGTACACTGAAGCTTTCTTT. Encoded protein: CASSHGYTEAFF.